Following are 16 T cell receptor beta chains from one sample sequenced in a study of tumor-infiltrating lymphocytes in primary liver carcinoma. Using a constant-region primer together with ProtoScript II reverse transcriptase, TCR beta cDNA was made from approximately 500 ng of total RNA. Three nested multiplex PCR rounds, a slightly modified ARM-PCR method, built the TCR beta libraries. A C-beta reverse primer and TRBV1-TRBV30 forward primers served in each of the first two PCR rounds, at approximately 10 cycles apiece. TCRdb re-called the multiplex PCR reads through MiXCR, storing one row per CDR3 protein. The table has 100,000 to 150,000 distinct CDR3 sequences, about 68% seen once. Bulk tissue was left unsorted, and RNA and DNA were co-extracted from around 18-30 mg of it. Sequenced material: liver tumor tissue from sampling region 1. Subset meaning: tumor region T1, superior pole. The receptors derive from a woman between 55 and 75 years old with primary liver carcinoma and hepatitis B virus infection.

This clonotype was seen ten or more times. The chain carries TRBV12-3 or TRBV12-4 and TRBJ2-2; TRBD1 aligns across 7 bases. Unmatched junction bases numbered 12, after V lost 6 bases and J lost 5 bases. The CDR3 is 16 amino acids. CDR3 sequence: CASRLKGQRLTGELFF. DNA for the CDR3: TGTGCCAGCAGGCTAAAGGGACAGAGGCTAACCGGGGAGCTGTTTTTT.

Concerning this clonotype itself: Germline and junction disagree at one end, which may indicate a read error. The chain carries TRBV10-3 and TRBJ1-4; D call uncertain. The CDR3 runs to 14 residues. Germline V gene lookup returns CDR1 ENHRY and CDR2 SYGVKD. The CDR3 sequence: CGISERGTSEKLFF. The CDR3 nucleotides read TGTGGCATTAGTGAGCGGGGAACTAGTGAAAAACTGTTTTTT.

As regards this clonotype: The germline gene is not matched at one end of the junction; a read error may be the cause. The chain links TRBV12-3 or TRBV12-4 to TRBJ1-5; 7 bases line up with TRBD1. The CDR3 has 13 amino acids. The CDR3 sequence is CAGSRTGDQPQHF. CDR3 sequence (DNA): TGTGCCGGCAGTCGGACAGGAGATCAGCCCCAGCATTTT.

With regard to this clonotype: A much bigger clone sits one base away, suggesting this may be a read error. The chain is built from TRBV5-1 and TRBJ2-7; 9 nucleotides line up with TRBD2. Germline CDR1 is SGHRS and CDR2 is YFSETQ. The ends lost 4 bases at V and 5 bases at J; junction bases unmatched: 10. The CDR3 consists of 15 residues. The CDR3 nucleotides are TGCGCCAGCAGCATACAAGCGGGAGGTTACGACGAGCAGTACTTC. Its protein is CASSIQAGGYDEQYF.

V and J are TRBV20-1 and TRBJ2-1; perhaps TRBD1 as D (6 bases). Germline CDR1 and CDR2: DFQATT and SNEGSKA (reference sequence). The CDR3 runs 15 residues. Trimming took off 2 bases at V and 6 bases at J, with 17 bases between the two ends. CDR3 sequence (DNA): TGCAGTGCTAGATCTCGACAGGTTTATGGCAATGAGCAGTTCTTC. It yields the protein CSARSRQVYGNEQFF.

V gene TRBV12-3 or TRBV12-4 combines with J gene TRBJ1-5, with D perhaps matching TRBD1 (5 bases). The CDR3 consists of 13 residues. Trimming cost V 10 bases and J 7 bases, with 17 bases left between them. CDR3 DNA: TGTGCCAACAATCCCATGGGACGGCAGCCCCAGCATTTT. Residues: CANNPMGRQPQHF.

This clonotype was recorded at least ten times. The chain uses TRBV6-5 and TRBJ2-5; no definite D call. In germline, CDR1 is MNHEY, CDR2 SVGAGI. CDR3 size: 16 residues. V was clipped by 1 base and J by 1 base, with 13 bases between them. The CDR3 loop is CASSYWSNPIQETQYF. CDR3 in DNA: TGTGCCAGCAGTTACTGGAGTAACCCTATCCAAGAGACCCAGTACTTC.

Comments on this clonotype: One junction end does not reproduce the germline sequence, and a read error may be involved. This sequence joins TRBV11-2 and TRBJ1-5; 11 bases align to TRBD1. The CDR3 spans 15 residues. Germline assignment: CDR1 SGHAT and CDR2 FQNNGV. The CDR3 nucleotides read TGTGCCAGCAGCCTGAGGACAGGGGGCCTTCAGCCTCAGCATTTT. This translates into CASSLRTGGLQPQHF.

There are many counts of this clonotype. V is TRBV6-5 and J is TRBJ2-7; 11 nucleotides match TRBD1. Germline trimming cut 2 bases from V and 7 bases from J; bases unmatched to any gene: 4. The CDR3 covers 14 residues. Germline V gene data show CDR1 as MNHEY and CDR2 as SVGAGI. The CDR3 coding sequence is TGTGCCAGCAGTTACACCAGGGACAGGGGGGAGCAGTACTTC. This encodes CASSYTRDRGEQYF.

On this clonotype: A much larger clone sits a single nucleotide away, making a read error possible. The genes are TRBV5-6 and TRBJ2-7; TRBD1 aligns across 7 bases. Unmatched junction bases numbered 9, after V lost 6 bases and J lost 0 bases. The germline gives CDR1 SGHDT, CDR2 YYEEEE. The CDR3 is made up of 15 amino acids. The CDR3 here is CASTVSGTASYEQYF. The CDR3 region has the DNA TGTGCCAGCACCGTATCCGGGACAGCCTCCTACGAGCAGTACTTC.

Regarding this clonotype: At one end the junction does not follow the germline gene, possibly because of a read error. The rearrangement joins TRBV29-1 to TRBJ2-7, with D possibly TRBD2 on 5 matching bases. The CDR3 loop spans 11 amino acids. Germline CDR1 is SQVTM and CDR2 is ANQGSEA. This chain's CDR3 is CSVRTPYEQCF. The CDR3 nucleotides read TGCAGCGTCAGGACTCCCTACGAGCAGTGCTTC.

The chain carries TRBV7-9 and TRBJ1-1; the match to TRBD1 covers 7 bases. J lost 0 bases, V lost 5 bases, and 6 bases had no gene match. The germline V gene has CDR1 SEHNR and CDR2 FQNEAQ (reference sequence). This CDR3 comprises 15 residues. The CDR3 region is CASSKVTGMNTEAFF. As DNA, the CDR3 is TGTGCCAGCAGCAAAGTGACAGGGATGAACACTGAAGCTTTCTTT. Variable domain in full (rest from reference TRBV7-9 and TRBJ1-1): DTGVSQNPRHKITKRGQNVTFRCDPISEHNRLYWYRQTLGQGPEFLTYFQNEAQLEKSRLLSDRFSAERPKGSFSTLEIQRTEQGDSAMYLCASSKVTGMNTEAFFGQGTRLTVV.

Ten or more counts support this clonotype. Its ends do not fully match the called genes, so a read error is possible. The CDR3 DNA follows: TGTGCCAGCAGTGGACTAGCGGGAGGGACAGATACGCAGTATTTT. This gives the protein CASSGLAGGTDTQYF. The genes are TRBV10-1 and TRBJ2-3, with 15 positions matching TRBD2. Germline CDR1 and CDR2: WNHNN and SYGVQD (reference sequence). The CDR3 covers 15 residues.

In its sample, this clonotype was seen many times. The CDR3 sequence: CASSLGLAGASRFEQFF. The CDR3 coding sequence is TGTGCCAGCAGCTTAGGACTAGCGGGAGCTTCCCGGTTTGAGCAGTTCTTC. This sequence joins TRBV7-8 and TRBJ2-1, with 12 bases lining up with TRBD2. In germline, CDR1 is SGHVS, CDR2 FQNEAQ. V was pared by 1 base and J by 9 bases, with 10 bases of the junction left unmatched. This CDR3 comprises 17 residues. Using reference TRBV7-8 and TRBJ2-1 for the parts outside the CDR3, the full variable domain is GAGVSQSPRYKVAKRGQDVALRCDPISGHVSLFWYQQALGQGPEFLTYFQNEAQLDKSGLPSDRFFAERPEGSVSTLKIQRTQQEDSAVYLCASSLGLAGASRFEQFFGPGTRLTVL.

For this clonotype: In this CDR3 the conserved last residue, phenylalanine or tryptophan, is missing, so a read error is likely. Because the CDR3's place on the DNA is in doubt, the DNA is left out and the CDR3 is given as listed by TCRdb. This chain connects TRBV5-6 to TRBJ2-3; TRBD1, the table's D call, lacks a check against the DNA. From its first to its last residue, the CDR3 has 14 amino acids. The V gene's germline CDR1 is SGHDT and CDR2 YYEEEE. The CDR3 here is CASGLRAITDTQYL.

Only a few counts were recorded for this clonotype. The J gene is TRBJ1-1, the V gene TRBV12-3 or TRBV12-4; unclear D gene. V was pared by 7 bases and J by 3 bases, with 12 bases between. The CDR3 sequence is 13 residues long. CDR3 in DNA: TGTGCCAGCACCGTCGTGTCGGACACTGAAGCTTTCTTT. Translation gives CASTVVSDTEAFF.